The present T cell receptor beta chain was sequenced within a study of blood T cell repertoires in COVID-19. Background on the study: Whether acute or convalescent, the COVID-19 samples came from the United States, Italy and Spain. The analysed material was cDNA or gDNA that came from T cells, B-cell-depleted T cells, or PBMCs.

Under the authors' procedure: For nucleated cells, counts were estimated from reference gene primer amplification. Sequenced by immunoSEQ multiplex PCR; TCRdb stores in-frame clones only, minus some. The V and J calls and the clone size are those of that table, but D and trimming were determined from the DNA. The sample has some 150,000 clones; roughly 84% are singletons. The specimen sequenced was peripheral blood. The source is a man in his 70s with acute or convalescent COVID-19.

CDR3 region: CASSQDATGAYEQYF. The CDR3 DNA reads as TGTGCCAGCAGCCAAGACGCGACAGGGGCGTACGAGCAGTACTTC. V and J are TRBV14 and TRBJ2-7; 8 bases are a match to TRBD1. The V gene's germline CDR1 is SGHDN and CDR2 FVKESK. V shed 0 bases, J shed 4 bases, and the junction held 5 bases outside the gene matches. This CDR3 spans 15 amino acids.